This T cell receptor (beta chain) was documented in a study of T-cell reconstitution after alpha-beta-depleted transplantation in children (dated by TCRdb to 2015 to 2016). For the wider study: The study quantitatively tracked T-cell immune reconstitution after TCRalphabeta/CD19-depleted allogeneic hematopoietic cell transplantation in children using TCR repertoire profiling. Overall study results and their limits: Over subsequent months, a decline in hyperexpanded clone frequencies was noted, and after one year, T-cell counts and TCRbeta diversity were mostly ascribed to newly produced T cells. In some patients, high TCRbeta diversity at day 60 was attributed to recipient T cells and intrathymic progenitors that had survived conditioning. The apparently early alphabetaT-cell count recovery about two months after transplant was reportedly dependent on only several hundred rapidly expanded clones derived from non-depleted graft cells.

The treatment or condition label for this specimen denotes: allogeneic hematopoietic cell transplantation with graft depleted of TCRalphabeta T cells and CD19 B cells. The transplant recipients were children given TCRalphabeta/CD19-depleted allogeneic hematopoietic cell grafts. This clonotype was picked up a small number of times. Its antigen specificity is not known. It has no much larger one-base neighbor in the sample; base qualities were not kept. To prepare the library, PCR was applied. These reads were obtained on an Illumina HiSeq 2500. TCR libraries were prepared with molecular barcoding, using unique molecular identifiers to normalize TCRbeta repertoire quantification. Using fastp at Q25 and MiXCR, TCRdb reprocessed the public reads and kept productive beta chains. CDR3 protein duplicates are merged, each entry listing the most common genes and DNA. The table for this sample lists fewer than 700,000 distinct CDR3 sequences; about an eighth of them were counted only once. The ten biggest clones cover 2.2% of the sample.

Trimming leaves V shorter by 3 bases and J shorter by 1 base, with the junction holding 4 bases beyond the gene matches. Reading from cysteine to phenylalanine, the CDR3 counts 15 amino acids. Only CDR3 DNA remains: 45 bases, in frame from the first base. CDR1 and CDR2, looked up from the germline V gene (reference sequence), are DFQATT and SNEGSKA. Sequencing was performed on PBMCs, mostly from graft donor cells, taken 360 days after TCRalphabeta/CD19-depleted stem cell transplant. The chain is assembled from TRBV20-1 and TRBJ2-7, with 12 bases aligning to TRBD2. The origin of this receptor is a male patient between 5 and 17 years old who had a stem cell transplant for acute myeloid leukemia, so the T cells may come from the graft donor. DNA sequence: TGCAGTGCTAGCCTAGCGGGAGGGGAATCCTACGAGCAGTACTTC. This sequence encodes CSASLAGGESYEQYF.